This entry lists 12 T cell receptor beta chains sequenced from one sample in a study of blood T cell repertoires in COVID-19. Clones were sequenced by immunoSEQ multiplex PCR, and TCRdb holds only the in-frame ones, with some missing. Among about 79,000 clones listed, about 87% were seen once. Source material: peripheral blood. These receptor sequences come from a man aged 50 to 59 with active COVID-19.

This chain joins TRBV6-4 and TRBJ2-3, with D perhaps matching TRBD1 (6 bases). Germline CDR1 reads MRHNA; CDR2 reads SNTAGT. V was pared by 3 bases and J by 2 bases, with 9 bases between. The CDR3 has 14 residues. The CDR3 sequence is CASSEGQTTDTQYF. CDR3 in DNA: TGTGCCAGCAGTGAAGGACAGACCACAGATACGCAGTATTTT.

This clone was recorded a few times. The chain couples TRBV14 to TRBJ2-7; TRBD2 matches at 7 bases. Per the germline V gene, CDR1 is SGHDN and CDR2 is FVKESK. The CDR3 contains 13 residues. V dropped 4 bases and J dropped 7; count of bases not matched to a gene: 7. The CDR3 DNA reads TGTGCCAGCAGCCGAAGGCCCGGGGGGGAGCAGTACTTC. This codes for CASSRRPGGEQYF.

The rearrangement joins TRBV4-3 to TRBJ1-1, with 8 bases identical to TRBD1. J gave up 3 bases and V 7 bases, and 7 bases lay outside the gene matches. Germline-derived CDR1 and CDR2 are LGHNA and YSLEER. CDR3 size: 14 residues. CDR3 DNA sequence: TGCGCCAGCATGGCAGGGGGCGCGGACACTGAAGCTTTCTTT. Translated, it gives CASMAGGADTEAFF.

The chain uses TRBV5-6 and TRBJ2-5; the D gene is possibly TRBD2 (6 bases). The CDR3 has 15 residues. The V and J ends lost 0 bases and 2 bases respectively, with 11 bases between them. The germline V gene has CDR1 SGHDT and CDR2 YYEEEE. CDR3 sequence: CASSLGWGDQETQYF. Here the CDR3 DNA reads TGTGCCAGCAGCTTGGGATGGGGGGATCAAGAGACCCAGTACTTC.

V is TRBV6-4 and J is TRBJ2-3; 7 bases align to TRBD1. The CDR3 runs 16 residues. V gave up 2 bases and J gave up 4 bases; unmatched junction bases: 9. The germline V gene encodes CDR1 MRHNA and CDR2 SNTAGT. CDR3 loop: CASSDGRQGGPDTQYF. The CDR3 region has the DNA TGTGCCAGCAGTGACGGGAGACAGGGTGGACCAGATACGCAGTATTTT.

The chain recombines TRBV28 with TRBJ2-7, with D possibly being TRBD2 (6 bases). In germline, CDR1 is MDHEN, CDR2 SYDVKM. V was cut by 2 bases and J by 11 bases, with 10 bases left in between. This CDR3 spans 11 amino acids. As DNA, the CDR3 is TGTGCCAGCAGTTTAGGGCGGGAAAAGTACTTC. It is translated as CASSLGREKYF. Full variable domain (rest looked up from reference TRBV28 and TRBJ2-7): DVKVTQSSRYLVKRTGEKVFLECVQDMDHENMFWYRQDPGLGLRLIYFSYDVKMKEKGDIPEGYSVSREKKERFSLILESASTNQTSMYLCASSLGREKYFGPGTRLTVT.

The sample holds one count of this clone. The chain carries TRBV6-5 and TRBJ2-7; 8 bases line up with TRBD2. This CDR3 has 14 residues. CDR1 is MNHEY and CDR2 is SVGAGI in the germline V gene. V was clipped by 6 bases and J by 6 bases; unmatched bases: 10. Written as DNA, the CDR3 is TGTGCCAGCAGCCGCCAGCGGGAGTGGGCCGAGCAGTACTTC. Its protein product is CASSRQREWAEQYF.

The V call is TRBV4-2, the J call TRBJ2-2; D might be TRBD2 (5 bases). In germline, CDR1 is LGHNA, CDR2 YNFKEQ. This CDR3 is built from 16 residues. Trimming left V 0 bases short and J 2 bases short, with 10 bases between. In DNA form, the CDR3 reads TGTGCCAGCAGCCAAGAGTTGACGGGAAACACCGGGGAGCTGTTTTTT. It encodes CASSQELTGNTGELFF.

This sequence joins TRBV2 and TRBJ2-3; 11 bases line up with TRBD2. Per the germline V gene, CDR1 is SNHLY and CDR2 is FYNNEI. This CDR3 is 13 amino acids long. Unmatched junction bases numbered 0, after V lost 6 bases and J lost 4 bases. This chain's CDR3 is CASRLAGADTQYF. For the CDR3, the DNA is TGTGCCAGCAGACTAGCGGGAGCAGATACGCAGTATTTT.

This chain uses TRBV11-3 with TRBJ2-7; D possibly corresponds to TRBD1 (5 bases). CDR1 is SGHNT, CDR2 YENEEA, per germline. The CDR3 spans 14 residues. The V end was cut by 1 base, the J end by 5 bases, with 12 bases between. The chain's CDR3 is CASSLAGIFDEQYF. CDR3 nucleotide sequence: TGTGCCAGCAGCTTAGCAGGGATTTTCGACGAGCAGTACTTC.

V is TRBV4-3 and J is TRBJ2-3; 11 bases match TRBD2. Germline CDR1 is LGHNA and CDR2 is YSLEER. Trimming at V came to 0 bases and at J to 0 bases, leaving 11 bases not matched to a gene. The CDR3 length is 20 residues. The CDR3 bases are TGCGCCAGCAGCCAAGACCGACTAGCGGGGAGCGTCCGGAGCACAGATACGCAGTATTTT. Translating gives CASSQDRLAGSVRSTDTQYF.

The rearrangement joins TRBV5-1 to TRBJ1-2, with 12 bases that match TRBD1. V lost 4 bases to trimming and J lost 5 bases; unmatched junction nucleotides: 6. CDR1 is SGHRS and CDR2 is YFSETQ in the germline V gene. CDR3 length equals 15 residues. CDR3 in amino acids: CASSTGTGGNYGYTF. CDR3 nucleotides: TGCGCCAGCAGCACCGGGACAGGGGGCAATTATGGCTACACCTTC.